A selection of T cell receptor beta chains follows, all from one sample in a study of blood T cell repertoires in COVID-19. Data came from immunoSEQ multiplex PCR; TCRdb stores just in-frame clones and leaves some out. The sample shows some 60,000 clones, 73% of them seen only once. Input material: peripheral blood. These receptors were collected from a woman in her forties or fifties with active or convalescent COVID-19. Both conserved end residues are part of each CDR3. The D gene is left open where the match is weak. Not all rows give a size; the values are once, few, many and, for expanded clones, a class.

j_call d_call clone_size v_call cdr3_aa cdr3_nt
TRBJ1-2 NA once TRBV29-1 CSVGTANYGYTF TGCAGCGTTGGGACAGCTAACTATGGCTACACCTTC
TRBJ1-1 TRBD1 NA TRBV19 CASTPYGQGRATEAFF TGTGCCAGTACCCCGTATGGACAGGGAAGGGCCACTGAAGCTTTCTTT
TRBJ2-2 TRBD1 once TRBV5-1 CASRPNRGRAGELFF TGCGCCAGCCGTCCCAACAGGGGACGGGCCGGGGAGCTGTTTTTT
TRBJ2-7 TRBD1 once TRBV25-1 CASSNRQGDEQYF TGTGCCAGCAGTAACAGACAGGGGGACGAGCAGTACTTC
TRBJ2-7 TRBD1 many TRBV19 CASSRGTAYEQYF TGTGCCAGTAGTAGAGGGACAGCCTACGAGCAGTACTTC
TRBJ2-5 NA NA TRBV5-1 CASSLVVSGRGQETQYF TGCGCCAGCAGCTTGGTGGTTTCCGGCAGGGGCCAAGAGACCCAGTACTTC
TRBJ1-4 NA once TRBV18 CASSPQAADEKLFF TGTGCCAGCTCACCACAAGCGGCGGATGAAAAACTGTTTTTT
TRBJ2-1 NA NA TRBV5-6 CASSSIALSRSGYNEQFF TGTGCCAGCAGCTCGATTGCACTATCCCGTTCCGGGTACAATGAGCAGTTCTTC
TRBJ2-3 NA NA TRBV7-6 CASSGDKAQYF TGTGCCAGCAGCGGGGACAAGGCGCAGTATTTT
TRBJ1-5 NA NA TRBV19 CASSPSGTPLRPQHF TGTGCCAGTAGTCCCTCCGGGACACCGTTACGGCCCCAGCATTTT
TRBJ2-7 TRBD2 NA TRBV6-4 CASSDSRESEQYF TGTGCCAGCAGTGACTCGCGGGAGAGCGAGCAGTACTTC
TRBJ2-5 NA many TRBV5-1 CASRNFPGRETQYF TGCGCCAGCCGTAACTTCCCAGGGAGGGAGACCCAGTACTTC
TRBJ1-2 TRBD1 NA TRBV6-5 CASSSEGAGYGYTF TGTGCCAGCAGCTCGGAGGGGGCCGGCTATGGCTACACCTTC
TRBJ2-6 NA NA TRBV10-3 CAISAVRQAFSGANVLTF TGTGCCATCAGCGCGGTCAGACAGGCCTTCTCTGGGGCCAACGTCCTGACTTTC